Included here is one T cell receptor beta chain sequence, with context. Germline V gene sequence: CDR1 SGHTA, CDR2 FQGTGA. There are 15 residues in the CDR3. Unmatched junction bases numbered 3, after V lost 1 base and J lost 1 base. Seattle researchers signed up patients amid active infection and tracked them longitudinally. This sample is drawn from a study of blood T cell repertoires in COVID-19. The wider study: Sites in the United States, Italy and Spain provided acute and convalescent COVID-19 samples.

Produced via immunoSEQ multiplex PCR; TCRdb's table is partial and in-frame only. Among around 300,000 clones, about 91% were seen once, and the ten largest hold around 1.6%. The clonotype was recovered from a woman in her twenties or thirties with COVID-19, enrolled during active disease. Input material: peripheral blood. The genes are TRBV7-3 and TRBJ2-5; 7 bases agree with TRBD1. In DNA, the CDR3 is TGTGCCAGCAGCTTAAAACAGGGGATCCAAGAGACCCAGTACTTC. This gives the protein CASSLKQGIQETQYF.